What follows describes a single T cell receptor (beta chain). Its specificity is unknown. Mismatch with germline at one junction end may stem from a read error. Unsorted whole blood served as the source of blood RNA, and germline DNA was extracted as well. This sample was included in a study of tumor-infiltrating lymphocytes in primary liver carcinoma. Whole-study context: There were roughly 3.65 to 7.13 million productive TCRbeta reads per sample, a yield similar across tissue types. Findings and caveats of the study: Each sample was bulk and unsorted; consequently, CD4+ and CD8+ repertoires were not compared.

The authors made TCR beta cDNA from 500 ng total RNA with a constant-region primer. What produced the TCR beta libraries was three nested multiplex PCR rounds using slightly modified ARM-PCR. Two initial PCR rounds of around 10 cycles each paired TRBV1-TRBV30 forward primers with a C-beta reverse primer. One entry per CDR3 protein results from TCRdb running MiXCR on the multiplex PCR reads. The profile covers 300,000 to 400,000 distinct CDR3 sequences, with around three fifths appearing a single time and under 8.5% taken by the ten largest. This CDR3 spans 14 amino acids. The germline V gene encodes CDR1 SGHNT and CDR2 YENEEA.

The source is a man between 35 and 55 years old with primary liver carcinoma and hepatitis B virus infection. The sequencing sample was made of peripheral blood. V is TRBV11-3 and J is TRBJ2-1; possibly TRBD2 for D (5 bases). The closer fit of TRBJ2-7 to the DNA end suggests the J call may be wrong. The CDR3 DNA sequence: TGTGCGAGCAGCCCGACTAACCGGGGCTACGAGCAGTACTTC. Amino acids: CASSPTNRGYEQYF.